The present TCR beta chain was sequenced within a study of cytomegalovirus exposure and HLA in healthy donors. Study information: Among 150 million to 200 million T cells, an earlier analysis found roughly 100 million unique TCR beta sequences. Study-wide findings and caveats: It is likely that the observed cluster of highly shared sequence variants was a sequencing artifact.

Trimming removed 7 bases from V and 8 bases from J, with 20 bases in between. Germline V gene data show CDR1 as MNHEY and CDR2 as SVGAGI. The CDR3 totals 15 residues. Amplification used 60 Vbeta primers and 13 Jbeta primers. Using immunoSEQ multiplex PCR, the repertoire was profiled, and TCRdb retains in-frame clones only, with some absent. Here the sample spans over 150,000 clones, approximately 71% being singletons. This clone was seen more than once but under ten times. As yet, its antigen is unknown. The chain is built from TRBV6-5 and TRBJ1-4; D is perhaps TRBD1 (6 bases). The receptor was derived from a man between 45 and 60 years old in good health and CMV-seronegative. Input material: PBMCs. The CDR3, as DNA: TGTGCCAGCACCAGGGGCGTCTGGGGAAGGGAAAAACTGTTTTTT. Translating it yields CASTRGVWGREKLFF.